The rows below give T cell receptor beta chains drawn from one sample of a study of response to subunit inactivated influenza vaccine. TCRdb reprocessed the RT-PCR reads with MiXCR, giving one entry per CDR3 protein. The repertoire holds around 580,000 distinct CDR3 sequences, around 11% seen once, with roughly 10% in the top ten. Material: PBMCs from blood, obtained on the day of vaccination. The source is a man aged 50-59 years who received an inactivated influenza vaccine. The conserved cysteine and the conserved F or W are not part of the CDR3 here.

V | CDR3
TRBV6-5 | ASSYSGTANTEAF
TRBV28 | ASSYTRPKLF
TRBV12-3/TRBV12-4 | ASSLGGGVSNQPQH
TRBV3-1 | AISQAWESPKETQY
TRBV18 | ASSPRDRPTQF
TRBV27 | ASSLGYANSPLH
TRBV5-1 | ASSLEGEGAF
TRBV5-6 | ASSPLLRGSQETQY
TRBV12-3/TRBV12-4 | ASTMTVPPETQY
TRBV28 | ASSLLGHEQF
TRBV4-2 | ASSQSVQGNYGYT
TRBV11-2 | ASSLLAGGSSYEQY
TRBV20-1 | SASHLGTDTQY
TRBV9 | ASSVARGSYNEQF
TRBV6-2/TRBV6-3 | ASASSGGPNEQF
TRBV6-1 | ASRGGGGPSTDTQY
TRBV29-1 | SVGDSVKNIQY
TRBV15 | ATSRGVGTDYNEQF
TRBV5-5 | ASSLQGVQETQY
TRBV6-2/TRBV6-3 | ASSNTNSPLH
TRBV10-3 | ATAPGQGRGNEQF
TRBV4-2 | ASSQAWTKPHRRGYT
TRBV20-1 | SAKAGTSGYEQY
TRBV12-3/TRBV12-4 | ASSFGDRNTGELF
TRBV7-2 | ASSAYRGSYEQY
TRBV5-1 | ASSVRTGFNYGYT
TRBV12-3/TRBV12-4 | ASTPASAGTGELF
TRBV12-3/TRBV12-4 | ASSLWGLRTDTQY
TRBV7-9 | ASSPTDYNEQF
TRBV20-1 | SASTGVDGYT
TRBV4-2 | ASSLLAGGTREQY
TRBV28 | ACSHRDRGLDTSYNEQF
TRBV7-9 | ASSLGYGQGNQPQH
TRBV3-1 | ASSQGGQSNTEAF
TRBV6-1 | ASKGLAGGYEQF
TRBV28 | ASTGGEKGKNIQY
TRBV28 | ASSSAVNYRVPYEQY
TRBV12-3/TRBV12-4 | ASGTNTDTQY
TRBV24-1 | ATSDYTGTSDLTGELF
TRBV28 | ASSLEGQGIRPQH
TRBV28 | ASSFFGGQETQY
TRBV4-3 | ASSQGDSNNEQF
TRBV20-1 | SARRVVYMGSSYEQY
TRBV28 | ASSRRTGGGYT
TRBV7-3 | ASSVGDWTYEQY
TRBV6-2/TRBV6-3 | ASSFRAGARRSEQF
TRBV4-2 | ASSQVRATADNEQF